This T cell receptor (beta chain) was sequenced for a study of T cells in localized non-small cell lung cancer. Germline CDR1 MGHRA, CDR2 YSYEKL. The trim removed 3 bases at V and 2 bases at J, leaving 7 bases unmatched. The CDR3 runs 18 residues. TCRdb's copy holds only in-frame clones and misses some; the assay was immunoSEQ multiplex PCR. Of tens of thousands of clones in the sample, 88% were seen once. Study-level points and caveats: Clonality of T cells reached its maximum in uninvolved adjacent lung, surpassing tumor. Longer overall survival accompanied higher blood T cell density. Heterogeneity within the tumor remains possible, as just one region underwent sequencing. Adjacent lung tissue had a median approximately 57 of the top 100 clones found in the tumor.

As regards this clone: The antigen remains unidentified.

This rearrangement joins TRBV4-1 to TRBJ2-6; TRBD2 aligns across 10 bases. Sequenced material: peripheral blood mononuclear cells, taken before any cancer treatment. The TCR originated in a male donor aged 60 or older with stage II lung adenocarcinoma. In nucleotides, the CDR3 is TGCGCCAGCAGCCATCTCCAGCTAGCGGGAGCTGGGGCCAACGTCCTGACTTTC. As protein: CASSHLQLAGAGANVLTF.